Below, 4 T cell receptor beta chains from the same sample are listed, as sequenced in a study of T cell responses to AZD1222 COVID-19 vaccine. The repertoire was sequenced with immunoSEQ multiplex PCR; TCRdb's copy has only in-frame clones and lacks some. The sample records 140,000 to 150,000 clones, approximately 89% being singletons. The sample in question was peripheral blood, obtained 28 days after the second AZD1222 dose. The receptor source for this set is an adult who received the AZD1222 COVID-19 vaccine.

This clone was counted a single time. V and J are TRBV5-6 and TRBJ1-5; D call uncertain. The CDR3 extends over 14 amino acids. CDR1 and CDR2 (germline): SGHDT, YYEEEE. The V gene lost 4 bases and the J gene lost 9 bases, with 17 bases spanning the gap. In nucleotides, the CDR3 is TGTGCCAGCAGCCGACGCCTTACTAGTCCGCCCCAGCATTTT. Amino acids: CASSRRLTSPPQHF.

The rearrangement uses TRBV7-2 and TRBJ2-7; 8 nucleotides match TRBD2. In germline, CDR1 is SGHTA, CDR2 FQGNSA. The J segment lost 5 bases and the V segment lost 5 bases, leaving 11 bases of the junction unmatched. The length of the CDR3 is 15 residues. The CDR3: CASSPSGGVVHEQYF. The CDR3 bases are TGTGCCAGCAGCCCCTCGGGAGGGGTAGTCCACGAGCAGTACTTC.

This clone has just a few counts. V is TRBV4-3 and J is TRBJ2-2; no clear D gene. CDR3 size: 15 residues. Trimming took 3 bases from V and 2 from J, leaving 10 bases between them. Per germline, CDR1 LGHNA and CDR2 YSLEER. CDR3 bases: TGCGCCAGCAGCCAGTGGGCGGAAAACACCGGGGAGCTGTTTTTT. This translates into CASSQWAENTGELFF.

The chain links TRBV6-7 to TRBJ1-5; D perhaps matches TRBD1 (5 bases). TRBV6-7 is sorted into the ORF group, with uncertain function. This CDR3 has 18 amino acids. V was pared by 2 bases and J by 5 bases, with 22 bases between. CDR3 sequence (DNA): TGTGCCAGCAGTTACAGGGACTTCGGGGTTTTCGTAGATCAGCCCCAGCATTTT. Its protein product is CASSYRDFGVFVDQPQHF.